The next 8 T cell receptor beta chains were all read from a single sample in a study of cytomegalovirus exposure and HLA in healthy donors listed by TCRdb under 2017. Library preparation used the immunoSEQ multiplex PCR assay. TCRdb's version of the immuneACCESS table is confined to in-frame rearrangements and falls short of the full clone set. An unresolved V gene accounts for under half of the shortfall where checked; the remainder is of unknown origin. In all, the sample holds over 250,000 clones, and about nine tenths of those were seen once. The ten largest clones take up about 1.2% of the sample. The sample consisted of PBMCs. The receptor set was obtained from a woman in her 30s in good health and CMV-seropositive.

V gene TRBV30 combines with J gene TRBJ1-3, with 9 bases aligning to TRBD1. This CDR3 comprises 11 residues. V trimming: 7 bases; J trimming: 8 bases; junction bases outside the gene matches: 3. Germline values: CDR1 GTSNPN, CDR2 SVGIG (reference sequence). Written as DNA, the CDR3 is TGTGCCTCACGGACAGGGGACACCATATATTTT. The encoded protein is CASRTGDTIYF.

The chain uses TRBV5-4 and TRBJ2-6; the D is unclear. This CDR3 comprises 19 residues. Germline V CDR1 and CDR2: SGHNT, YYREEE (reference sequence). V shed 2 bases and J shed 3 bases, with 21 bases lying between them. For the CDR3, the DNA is TGTGCCAGCAGCTTTTCGGATTCTTTCGGATTTCTTGGGGCCAACGTCCTGACTTTC. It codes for CASSFSDSFGFLGANVLTF.

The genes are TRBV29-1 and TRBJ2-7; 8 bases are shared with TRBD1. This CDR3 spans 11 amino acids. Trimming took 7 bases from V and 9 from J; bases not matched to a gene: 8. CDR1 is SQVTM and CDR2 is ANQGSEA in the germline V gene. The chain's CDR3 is CSGMTGDGQYF. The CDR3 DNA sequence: TGCAGCGGAATGACAGGGGACGGGCAGTACTTC.

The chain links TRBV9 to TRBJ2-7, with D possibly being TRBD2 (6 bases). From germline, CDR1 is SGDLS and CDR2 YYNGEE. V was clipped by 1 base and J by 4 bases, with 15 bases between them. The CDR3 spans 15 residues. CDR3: CASSVSLGTSYEQYF. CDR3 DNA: TGTGCCAGCAGCGTAAGTCTGGGGACTTCTTACGAGCAGTACTTC.

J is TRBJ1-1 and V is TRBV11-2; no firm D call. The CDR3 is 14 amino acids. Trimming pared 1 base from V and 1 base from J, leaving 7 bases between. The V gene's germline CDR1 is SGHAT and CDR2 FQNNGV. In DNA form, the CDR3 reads TGTGCCAGCAGCTTAGGGCACTCGAACACTGAAGCTTTCTTT. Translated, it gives CASSLGHSNTEAFF.

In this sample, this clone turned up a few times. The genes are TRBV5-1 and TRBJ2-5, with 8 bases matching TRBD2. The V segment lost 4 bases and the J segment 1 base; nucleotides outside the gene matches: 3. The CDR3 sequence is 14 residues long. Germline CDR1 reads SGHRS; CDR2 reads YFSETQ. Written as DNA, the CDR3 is TGCGCCAGCAGCCCGACTAGCGCCCAAGAGACCCAGTACTTC. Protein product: CASSPTSAQETQYF.

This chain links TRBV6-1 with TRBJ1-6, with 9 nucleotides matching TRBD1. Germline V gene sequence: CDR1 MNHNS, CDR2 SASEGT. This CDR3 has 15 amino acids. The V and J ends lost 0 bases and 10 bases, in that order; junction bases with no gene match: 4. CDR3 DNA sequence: TGTGCCAGCAGTGAAGCGGGGGACAGGGTCTCACCCCTCCACTTT. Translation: CASSEAGDRVSPLHF.

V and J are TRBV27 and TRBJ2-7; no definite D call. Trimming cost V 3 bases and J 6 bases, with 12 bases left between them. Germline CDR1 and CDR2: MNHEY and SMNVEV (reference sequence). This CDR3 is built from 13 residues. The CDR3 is CASSFGVRSEQYF. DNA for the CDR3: TGTGCCAGCAGTTTTGGGGTCAGGAGCGAGCAGTACTTC.